The clone carrying this T cell receptor (beta chain) appeared once. The source of the sample is a study of T cell changes during pregnancy in multiple sclerosis. In germline, CDR1 is LNHDA, CDR2 SQIVND (reference sequence). Trimming removed 3 bases at V and 4 bases at J, with 17 bases between. The CDR3 runs to 16 residues. TCRdb's copy holds only in-frame clones and misses some; the assay was immunoSEQ multiplex PCR. The data contain about 70,000 clones, about 92% of them singletons. This sample comprised CD8+ T cells from peripheral blood mononuclear cells, obtained in the third trimester of pregnancy. The gene calls are TRBV19 and TRBJ2-3, with D perhaps TRBD2 (7 bases). This receptor was obtained from a female donor in good health, enrolled as a control in a pregnancy study. The CDR3 bases are TGTGCCAGTAGTATGTACAGGGAGGGGGTACCAGATACGCAGTATTTT. It specifies CASSMYREGVPDTQYF.